This T cell receptor beta chain was retrieved from a study of blood T cell repertoires in COVID-19. Overall study: T cells, B-cell-depleted T cells, or PBMCs provided the cDNA or gDNA that served as material.

CDR1 SGHTA and CDR2 FQGNSA come from the germline V gene. The J segment lost 3 bases and the V segment lost 2 bases, leaving 4 bases of the junction unmatched. This CDR3 is built from 16 residues. Enrolled through a virtual design, the participants were between roughly 18 and 90 years of age and came from under 30 US areas. Assignment of participants to cohorts was predicated upon participant-reported clinical history. In the authors' workflow: The authors estimated nucleated cell counts from reference gene primer amplification. Data came from immunoSEQ multiplex PCR; TCRdb stores just in-frame clones and leaves some out. V and J calls and clone size follow that table, whereas D and trimming were derived from the DNA. Of a few hundred thousand clones listed, 80% to 90% were seen once; the top ten hold about 5%.

The sequencing sample was made of PBMCs or T cells enriched from blood (not recorded which). V usage is TRBV7-2 and J usage is TRBJ1-5; 10 bases fit TRBD1. This receptor was obtained from a man aged 25-45 years who had recovered from COVID-19. CDR3 loop: CASSLSGTGANQPQHF. CDR3 sequence (DNA): TGTGCCAGCAGCTTATCCGGGACAGGGGCCAATCAGCCCCAGCATTTT. The full variable domain, its missing parts supplied by reference TRBV7-2 and TRBJ1-5, is GAGVSQSPSNKVTEKGKDVELRCDPISGHTALYWYRQSLGQGLEFLIYFQGNSAPDKSGLPSDRFSAERTGGSVSTLTIQRTQQEDSAVYLCASSLSGTGANQPQHFGDGTRLSIL.